This T cell receptor (beta chain) was obtained from a study of CD8 T cells in ankylosing spondylitis. Each CDR3 protein gets one entry after TCRdb re-called the 5' RACE reads with MiXCR. The sample yields some 450,000 distinct CDR3 sequences, 17% seen once. At least ten counts were recorded for this clonotype. Antigen unknown. Overall study findings and caveats: CD8+ by phenotype, disease-linked clones were relatively rare in peripheral blood. Blood from ankylosing spondylitis patients appeared to carry a characteristic roughly eight-variant TCR beta motif.

The clonotype comes from a male donor with ankylosing spondylitis. Input material: blood, either unsorted or a sorted T cell fraction (not recorded which).

CDR3 nucleotides: TGTGCCAGCACAGCTACTTATAGCAATCAGCCCCAGCATTTT. It encodes CASTATYSNQPQHF. This rearrangement joins TRBV6-1 to TRBJ1-5, with D unresolved. CDR3 length equals 14 residues. Germline V gene data show CDR1 as MNHNS and CDR2 as SASEGT. With 7 bases removed from V and 0 bases from J, the gap between germline ends came to 10 bases.